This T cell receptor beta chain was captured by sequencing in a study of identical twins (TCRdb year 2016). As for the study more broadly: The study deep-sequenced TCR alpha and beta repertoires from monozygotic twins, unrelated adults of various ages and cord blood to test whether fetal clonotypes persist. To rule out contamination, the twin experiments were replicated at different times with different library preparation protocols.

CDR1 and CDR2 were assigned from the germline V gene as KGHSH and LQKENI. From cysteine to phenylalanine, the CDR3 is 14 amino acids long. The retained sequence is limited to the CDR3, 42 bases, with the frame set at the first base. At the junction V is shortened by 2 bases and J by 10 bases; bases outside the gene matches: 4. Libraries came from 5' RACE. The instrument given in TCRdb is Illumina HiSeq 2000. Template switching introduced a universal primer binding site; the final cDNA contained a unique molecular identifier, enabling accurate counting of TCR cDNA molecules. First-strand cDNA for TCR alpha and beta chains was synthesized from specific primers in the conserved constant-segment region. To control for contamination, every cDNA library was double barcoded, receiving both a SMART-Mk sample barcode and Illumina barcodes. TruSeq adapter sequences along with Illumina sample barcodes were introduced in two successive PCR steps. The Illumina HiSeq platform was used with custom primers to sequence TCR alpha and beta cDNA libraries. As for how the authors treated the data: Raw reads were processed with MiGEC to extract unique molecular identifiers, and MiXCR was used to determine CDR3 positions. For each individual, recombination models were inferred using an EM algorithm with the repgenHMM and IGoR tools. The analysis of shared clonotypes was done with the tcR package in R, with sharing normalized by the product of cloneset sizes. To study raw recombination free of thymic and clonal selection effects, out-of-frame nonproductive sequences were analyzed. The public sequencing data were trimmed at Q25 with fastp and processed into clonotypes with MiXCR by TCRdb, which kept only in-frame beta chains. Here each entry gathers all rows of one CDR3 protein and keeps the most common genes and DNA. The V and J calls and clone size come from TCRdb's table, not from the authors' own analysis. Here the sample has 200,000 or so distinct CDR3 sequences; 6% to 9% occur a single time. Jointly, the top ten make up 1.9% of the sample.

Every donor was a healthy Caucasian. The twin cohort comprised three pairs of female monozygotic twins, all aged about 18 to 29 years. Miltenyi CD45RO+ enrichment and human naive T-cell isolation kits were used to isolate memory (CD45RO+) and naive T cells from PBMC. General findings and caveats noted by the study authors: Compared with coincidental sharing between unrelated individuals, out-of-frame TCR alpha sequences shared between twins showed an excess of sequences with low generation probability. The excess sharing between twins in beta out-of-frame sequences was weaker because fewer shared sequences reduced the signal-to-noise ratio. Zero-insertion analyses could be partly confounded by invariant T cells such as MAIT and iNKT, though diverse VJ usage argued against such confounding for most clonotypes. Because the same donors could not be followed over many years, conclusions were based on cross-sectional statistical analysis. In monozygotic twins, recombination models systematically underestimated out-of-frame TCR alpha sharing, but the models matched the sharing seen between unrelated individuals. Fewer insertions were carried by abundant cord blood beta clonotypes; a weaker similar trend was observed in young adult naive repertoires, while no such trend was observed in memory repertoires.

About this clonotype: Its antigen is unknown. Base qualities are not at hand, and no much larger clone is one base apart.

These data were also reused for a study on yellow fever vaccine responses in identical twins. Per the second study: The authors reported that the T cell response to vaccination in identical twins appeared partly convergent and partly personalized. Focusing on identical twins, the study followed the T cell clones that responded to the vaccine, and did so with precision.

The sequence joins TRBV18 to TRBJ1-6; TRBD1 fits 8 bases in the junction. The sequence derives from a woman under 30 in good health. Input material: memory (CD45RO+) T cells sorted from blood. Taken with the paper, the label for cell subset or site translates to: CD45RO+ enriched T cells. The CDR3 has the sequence CASSPLDRESPLHF. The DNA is TGTGCCAGCTCACCATTGGACAGGGAATCACCCCTCCACTTT.